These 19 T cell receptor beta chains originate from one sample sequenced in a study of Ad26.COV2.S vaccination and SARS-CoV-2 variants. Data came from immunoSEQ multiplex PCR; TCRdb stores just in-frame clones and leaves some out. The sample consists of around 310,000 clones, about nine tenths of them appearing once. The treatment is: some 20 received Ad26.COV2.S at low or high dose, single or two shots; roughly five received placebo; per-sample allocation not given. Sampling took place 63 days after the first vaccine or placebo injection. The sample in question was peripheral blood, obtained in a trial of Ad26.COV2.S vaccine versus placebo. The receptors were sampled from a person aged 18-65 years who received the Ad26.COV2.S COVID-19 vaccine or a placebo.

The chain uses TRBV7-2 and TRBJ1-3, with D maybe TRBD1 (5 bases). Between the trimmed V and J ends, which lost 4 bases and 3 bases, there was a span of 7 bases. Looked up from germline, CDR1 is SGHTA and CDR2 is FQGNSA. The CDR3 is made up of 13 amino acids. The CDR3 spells CASSYRIGNTIYF. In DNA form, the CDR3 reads TGTGCCAGCAGCTACAGGATTGGAAACACCATATATTTT. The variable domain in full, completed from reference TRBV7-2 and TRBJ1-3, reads GAGVSQSPSNKVTEKGKDVELRCDPISGHTALYWYRQSLGQGLEFLIYFQGNSAPDKSGLPSDRFSAERTGGSVSTLTIQRTQQEDSAVYLCASSYRIGNTIYFGEGSWLTVV.

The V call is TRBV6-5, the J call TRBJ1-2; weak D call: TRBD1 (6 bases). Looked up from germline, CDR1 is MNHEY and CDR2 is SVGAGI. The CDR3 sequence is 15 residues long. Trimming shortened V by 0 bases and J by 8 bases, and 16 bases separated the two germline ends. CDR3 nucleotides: TGTGCCAGCAGTTACTCGAAGGTCCAGGGGAGAGGCTACACCTTC. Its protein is CASSYSKVQGRGYTF.

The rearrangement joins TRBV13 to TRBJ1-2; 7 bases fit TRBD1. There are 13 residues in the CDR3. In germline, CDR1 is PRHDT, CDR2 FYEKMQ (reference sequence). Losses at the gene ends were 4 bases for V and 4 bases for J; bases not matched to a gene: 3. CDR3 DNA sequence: TGTGCCAGCAGCTCACAGGGGATCTATGGCTACACCTTC. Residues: CASSSQGIYGYTF.

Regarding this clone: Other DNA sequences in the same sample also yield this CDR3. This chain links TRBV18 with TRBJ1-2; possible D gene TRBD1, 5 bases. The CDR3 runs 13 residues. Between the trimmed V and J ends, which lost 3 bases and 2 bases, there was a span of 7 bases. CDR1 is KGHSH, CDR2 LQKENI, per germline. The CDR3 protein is CASSPTENYGYTF. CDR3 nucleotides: TGTGCCAGCTCACCGACAGAGAACTATGGCTACACCTTC.

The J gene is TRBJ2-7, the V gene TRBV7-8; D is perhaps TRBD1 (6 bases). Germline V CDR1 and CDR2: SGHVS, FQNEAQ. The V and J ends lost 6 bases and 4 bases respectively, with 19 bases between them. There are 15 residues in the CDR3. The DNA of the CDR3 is TGTGCCAGCAGTTCACCCGGCCCAGGGGCATACGAGCAGTACTTC. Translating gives CASSSPGPGAYEQYF.

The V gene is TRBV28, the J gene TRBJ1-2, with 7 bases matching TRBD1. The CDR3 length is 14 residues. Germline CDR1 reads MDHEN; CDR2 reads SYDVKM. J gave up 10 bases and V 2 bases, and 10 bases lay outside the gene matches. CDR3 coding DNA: TGTGCCAGCAGTTTAGTAGCAGGGGGTCGGGACTACACCTTC. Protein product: CASSLVAGGRDYTF.

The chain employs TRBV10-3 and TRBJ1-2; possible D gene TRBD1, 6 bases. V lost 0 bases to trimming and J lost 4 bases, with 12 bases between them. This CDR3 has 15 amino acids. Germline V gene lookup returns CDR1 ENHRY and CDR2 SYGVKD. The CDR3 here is CAISESGGLVYGYTF. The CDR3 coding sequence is TGTGCCATCAGTGAGTCTGGGGGCTTGGTCTATGGCTACACCTTC.

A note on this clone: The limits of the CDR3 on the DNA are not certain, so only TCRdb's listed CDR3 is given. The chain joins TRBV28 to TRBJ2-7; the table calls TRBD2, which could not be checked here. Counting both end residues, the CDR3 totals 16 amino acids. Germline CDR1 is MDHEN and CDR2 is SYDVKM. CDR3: CASSSSGYRDSGEQYV.

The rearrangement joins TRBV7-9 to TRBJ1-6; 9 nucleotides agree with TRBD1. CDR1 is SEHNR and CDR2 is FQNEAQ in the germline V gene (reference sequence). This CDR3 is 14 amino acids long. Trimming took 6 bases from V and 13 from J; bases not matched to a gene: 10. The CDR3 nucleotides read TGTGCCAGCAGGGGGACAGGGATCGAAGCCCCCCTCCACTTT. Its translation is CASRGTGIEAPLHF.

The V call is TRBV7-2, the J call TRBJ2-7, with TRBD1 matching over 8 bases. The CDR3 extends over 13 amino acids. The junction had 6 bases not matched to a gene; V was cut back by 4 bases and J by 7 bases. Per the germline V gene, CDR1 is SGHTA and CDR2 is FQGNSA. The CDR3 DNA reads TGTGCCAGCAGCTCCCGGACAGGGAGGGAGCAGTACGTC. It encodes CASSSRTGREQYV.

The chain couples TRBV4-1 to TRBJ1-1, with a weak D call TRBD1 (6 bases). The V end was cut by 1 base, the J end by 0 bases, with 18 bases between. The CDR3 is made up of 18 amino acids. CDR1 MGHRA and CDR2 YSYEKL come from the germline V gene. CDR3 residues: CASSQGKDSLDMNTEAFF. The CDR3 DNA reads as TGCGCCAGCAGCCAAGGGAAGGACAGTTTAGACATGAACACTGAAGCTTTCTTT.

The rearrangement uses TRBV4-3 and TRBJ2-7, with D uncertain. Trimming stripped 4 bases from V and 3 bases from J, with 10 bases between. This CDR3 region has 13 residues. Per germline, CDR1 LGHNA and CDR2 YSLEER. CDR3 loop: CASSPEVYYEQYF. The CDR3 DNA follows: TGCGCCAGCAGCCCGGAAGTTTACTACGAGCAGTACTTC.

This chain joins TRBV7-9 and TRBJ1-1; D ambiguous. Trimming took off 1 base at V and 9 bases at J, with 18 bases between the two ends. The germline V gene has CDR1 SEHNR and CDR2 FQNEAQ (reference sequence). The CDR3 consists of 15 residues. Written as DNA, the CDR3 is TGTGCCAGCAGCTTAGTAGGTCTTCTCATGGAAAAAGCTTTCTTT. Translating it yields CASSLVGLLMEKAFF.

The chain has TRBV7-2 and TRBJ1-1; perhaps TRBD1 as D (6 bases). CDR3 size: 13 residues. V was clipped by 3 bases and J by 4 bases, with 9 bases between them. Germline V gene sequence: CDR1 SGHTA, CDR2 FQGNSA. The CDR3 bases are TGTGCCAGCAGCTTTCAGGGGACCACTGAAGCTTTCTTT. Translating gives CASSFQGTTEAFF.

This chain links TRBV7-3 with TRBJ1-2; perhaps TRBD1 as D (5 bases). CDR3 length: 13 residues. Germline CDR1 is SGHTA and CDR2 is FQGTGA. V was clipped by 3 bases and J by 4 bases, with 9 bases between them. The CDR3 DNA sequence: TGTGCCAGCAGCTTTGACAGCTCCTATGGCTACACCTTC. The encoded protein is CASSFDSSYGYTF.

The CDR3 protein is CASSIHSGLAGVTSYNEQFF. The CDR3 DNA is TGTGCCAGCAGCATCCACTCCGGACTAGCGGGGGTAACCTCCTACAATGAGCAGTTCTTC. This rearrangement joins TRBV7-9 to TRBJ2-1, with TRBD2 matching 13 bases. The J segment lost 0 bases and the V segment lost 5 bases, leaving 13 bases of the junction unmatched. The CDR3 length is 20 residues. Germline V gene sequence: CDR1 SEHNR, CDR2 FQNEAQ (reference sequence).

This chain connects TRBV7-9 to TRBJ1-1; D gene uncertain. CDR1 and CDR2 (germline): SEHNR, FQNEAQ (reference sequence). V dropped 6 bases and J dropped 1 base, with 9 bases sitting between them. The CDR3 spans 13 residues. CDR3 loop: CASRLNRNTEAFF. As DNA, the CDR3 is TGTGCCAGCAGATTAAACCGGAACACTGAAGCTTTCTTT.

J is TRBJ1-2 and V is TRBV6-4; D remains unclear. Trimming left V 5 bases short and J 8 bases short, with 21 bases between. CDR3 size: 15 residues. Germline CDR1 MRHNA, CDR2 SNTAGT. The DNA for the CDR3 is TGTGCCAGCAGTACTGATGGGTTTCGGGGTCGAGGCTACACCTTC. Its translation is CASSTDGFRGRGYTF.

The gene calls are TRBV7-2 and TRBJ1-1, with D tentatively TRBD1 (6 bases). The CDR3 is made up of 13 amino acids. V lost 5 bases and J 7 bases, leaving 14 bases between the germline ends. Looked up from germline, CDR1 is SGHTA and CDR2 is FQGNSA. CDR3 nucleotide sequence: TGTGCCAGCAGCGAACAGGGTTTCGATGAAGCTTTCTTT. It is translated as CASSEQGFDEAFF.